A single sample is the source of the 2 T cell receptor beta chains below, sequenced in a study of T cells in Graves' hyperthyroidism and ophthalmopathy. Amplification of TCR beta CDR3 regions used RNA as the template. HTBI primers were used for first-round RT-PCR of the TCR CDR3. TCRdb re-called the multiplex PCR reads through MiXCR, storing one row per CDR3 protein. Of 380,000 or so distinct CDR3 sequences listed, 13% are singletons. The sequenced sample was blood. The receptor set was obtained from a man aged 25 to 40 with Graves' hyperthyroidism that later progressed to Graves' ophthalmopathy.

This clonotype was seen only a few times. V is TRBV6-1 and J is TRBJ1-3; D possibly corresponds to TRBD1 (5 bases). Looked up from germline, CDR1 is MNHNS and CDR2 is SASEGT. V was clipped by 0 bases and J by 2 bases, with 11 bases between them. The CDR3 covers 16 residues. The CDR3 loop is CASSEADGTAGNTIYF. CDR3 in DNA: TGTGCCAGCAGTGAAGCTGACGGGACGGCTGGAAACACCATATATTTT.

V is TRBV5-1 and J is TRBJ2-5; no clear D. The CDR3 length is 14 residues. The germline CDR1 and CDR2 sequences are SGHRS and YFSETQ. Trimming took 2 bases from V and 0 from J, leaving 8 bases between them. The chain's CDR3 is CASSFQDHQETQYF. The CDR3 DNA follows: TGCGCCAGCAGCTTCCAGGACCACCAAGAGACCCAGTACTTC. The variable domain in full, completed from reference TRBV5-1 and TRBJ2-5, reads KAGVTQTPRYLIKTRGQQVTLSCSPISGHRSVSWYQQTPGQGLQFLFEYFSETQRNKGNFPGRFSGRQFSNSRSEMNVSTLELGDSALYLCASSFQDHQETQYFGPGTRLLVL.